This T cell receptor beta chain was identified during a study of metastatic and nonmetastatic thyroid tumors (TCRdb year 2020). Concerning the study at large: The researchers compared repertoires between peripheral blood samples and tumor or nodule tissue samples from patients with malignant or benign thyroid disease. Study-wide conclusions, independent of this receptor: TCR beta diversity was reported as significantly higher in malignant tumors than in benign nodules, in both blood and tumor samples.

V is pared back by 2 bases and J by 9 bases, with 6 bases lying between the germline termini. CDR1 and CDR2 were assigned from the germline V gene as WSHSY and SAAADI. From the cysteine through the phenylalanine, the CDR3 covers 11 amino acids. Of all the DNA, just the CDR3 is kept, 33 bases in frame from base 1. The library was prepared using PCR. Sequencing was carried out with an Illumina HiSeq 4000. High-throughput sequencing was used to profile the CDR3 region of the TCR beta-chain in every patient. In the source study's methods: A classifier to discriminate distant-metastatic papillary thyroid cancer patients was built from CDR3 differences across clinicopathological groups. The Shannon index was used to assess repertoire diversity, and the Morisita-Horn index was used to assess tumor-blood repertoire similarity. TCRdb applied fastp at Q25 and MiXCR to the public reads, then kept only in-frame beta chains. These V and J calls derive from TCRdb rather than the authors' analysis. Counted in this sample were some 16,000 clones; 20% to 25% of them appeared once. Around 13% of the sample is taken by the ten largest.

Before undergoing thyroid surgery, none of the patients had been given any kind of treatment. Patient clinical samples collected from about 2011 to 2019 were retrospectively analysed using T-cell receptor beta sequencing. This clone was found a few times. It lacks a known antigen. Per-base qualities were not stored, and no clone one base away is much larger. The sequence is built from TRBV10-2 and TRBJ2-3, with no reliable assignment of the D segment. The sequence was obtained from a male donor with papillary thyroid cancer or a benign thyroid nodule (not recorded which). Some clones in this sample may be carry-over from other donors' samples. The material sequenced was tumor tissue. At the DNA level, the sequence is TGCGCCAGCAGTGAGGGATACACGCAGTATTTT. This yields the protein CASSEGYTQYF.